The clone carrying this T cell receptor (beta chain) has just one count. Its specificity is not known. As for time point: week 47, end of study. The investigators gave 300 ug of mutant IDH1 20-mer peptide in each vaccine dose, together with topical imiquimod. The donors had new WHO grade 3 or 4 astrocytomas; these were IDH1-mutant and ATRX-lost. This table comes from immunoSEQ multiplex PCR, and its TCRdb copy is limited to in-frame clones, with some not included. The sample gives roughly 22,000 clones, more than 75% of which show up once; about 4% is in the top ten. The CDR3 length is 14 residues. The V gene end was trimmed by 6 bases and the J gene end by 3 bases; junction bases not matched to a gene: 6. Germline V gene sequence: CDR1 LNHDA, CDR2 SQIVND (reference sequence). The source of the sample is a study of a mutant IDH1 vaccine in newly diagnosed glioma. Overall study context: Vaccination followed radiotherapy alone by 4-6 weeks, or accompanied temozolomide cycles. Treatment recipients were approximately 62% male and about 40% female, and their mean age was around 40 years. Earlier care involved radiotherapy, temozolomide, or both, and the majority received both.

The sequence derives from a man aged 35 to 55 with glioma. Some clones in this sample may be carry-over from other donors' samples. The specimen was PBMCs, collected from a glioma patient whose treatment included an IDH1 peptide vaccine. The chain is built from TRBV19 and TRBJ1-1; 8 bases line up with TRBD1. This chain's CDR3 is CASRDTGGDTEAFF. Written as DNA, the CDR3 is TGTGCCAGTAGGGATACAGGGGGGGACACTGAAGCTTTCTTT. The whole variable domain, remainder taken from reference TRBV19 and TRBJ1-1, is DGGITQSPKYLFRKEGQNVTLSCEQNLNHDAMYWYRQDPGQGLRLIYYSQIVNDFQKGDIAEGYSVSREKKESFPLTVTSAQKNPTAFYLCASRDTGGDTEAFFGQGTRLTVV.